This T cell receptor beta chain was obtained from a study of human T cells and chemical hapten exposure (dated by TCRdb to about 2021). The study in broad terms: For sensitization, 2% DPC in acetone was applied to a roughly 2 cm by roughly 2 cm area of upper inner arm skin. Patch tests used Finn chambers with 0.01% DPC on the upper back, scored after 6 days by International Contact Dermatitis Research Group standards. Libraries were pooled for sequencing, and per-sample TCR yields varied mainly because of small differences in library volumes within the pool. The patient cohort, mostly female, included alopecia areata with under or over 50% scalp involvement, alopecia totalis and alopecia universalis. Blood samples were taken from patients before sensitization (week 0) and at 2, 6 and about 24 weeks after DPC sensitization. Throughout the approximately 24-week study period, patients were also given weekly therapeutic DPC doses on the scalp. This study followed changes in the peripheral blood TCR repertoire in vivo during primary and secondary sensitization of alopecia patients to the hapten diphenylcyclopropenone (DPC). Under 30 alopecia patients gave blood for TCR sequencing at one to four time points (pre-sensitization, 2, 6 and 24 weeks).

Interpreted using the paper, the time point label stands for: patch test 1, 2 weeks after DPC sensitization. The intended sense of this specimen's treatment or condition label: therapeutic diphenylcyclopropenone sensitization with weekly scalp DPC. At each patch-test visit, blood was drawn before the patch test was applied. Patients were considered eligible if aged 18 to 70, diagnosed with alopecia and deemed suitable for DPC therapy, and patients were excluded if pregnant. Total RNA was extracted from unfractionated whole blood collected in Tempus Blood RNA tubes. About this clonotype itself: Its recognized antigen is unknown. At one of its ends the junction is not consistent with the germline gene, which may arise from a read error.

General study outcomes and caveats: Repeated subsampling changed both the strength of the expansion versus patch-test correlation and the threshold at which that correlation became significant. Patch test score correlated positively with the number of PT1 expanded TCRs, reaching significance at thresholds 8, 16 and 32 but not at 4. Expanded TCRs formed significantly more large CDR3 similarity clusters than pre-sensitization or healthy control sets, consistent with antigen-driven responses. DPC sensitization did not change how many TCRs were above 1 in 1000 frequency, and no evidence was found of alterations in global repertoire structure. Because all patients had alopecia, a presumed autoimmune disease, the immune response of the patients might differ from that of healthy individuals.

The CDR3 contains 13 residues, cysteine and phenylalanine counted. CDR3 DNA is the only sequence kept; it has 39 bases, read in frame from the first base. CDR1 and CDR2 are drawn from the germline V gene: SGHRS, YFSETQ. Library preparation was by RACE. The sequencer was a NextSeq 500. Library preparation attached unique molecular identifiers to individual cDNA molecules for quantitative, reproducible TCR counting. For every blood RNA sample, sequencing covered both the TCR alpha and TCR beta chains. Turning to the authors' computational methods: The median number of TCRs per sample was over 85,000, ranging from 23,224 to 690,600. The Decombinator software suite was used to annotate the V, J and CDR3 of the TCR reads. For the PS versus PT1 abundance plots, all samples were subsampled to the same number of TCRs (28,000). Expanded TCRs were defined as absent before sensitization and observed at least eight times at the 2-week time point. TCRdb cleaned the public reads at Q25 with fastp, built clones with MiXCR and kept in-frame beta chains. When rows share a CDR3 protein, they turn into one entry using the most common DNA and genes. The authors' filters were not applied to this entry. The sample profile shows roughly 200,000 distinct CDR3 sequences; approximately 20% of them were found once. The biggest ten clones account for 6% to 8% of the sample.

The chain employs TRBV5-1 and TRBJ1-3; confidence is insufficient to name the D gene. This sequence originates from a woman aged 50 to 65 with alopecia areata. Some clones in this sample may be carry-over from other donors' samples. The sequencing here drew on whole blood, taken in connection with sensitization to the hapten diphenylcyclopropenone (DPC). The DNA sequence follows: TGCGCCAGCAGCTTGGAAATAGGCGCCGCGTTAAACTTT. It translates to CASSLEIGAALNF.